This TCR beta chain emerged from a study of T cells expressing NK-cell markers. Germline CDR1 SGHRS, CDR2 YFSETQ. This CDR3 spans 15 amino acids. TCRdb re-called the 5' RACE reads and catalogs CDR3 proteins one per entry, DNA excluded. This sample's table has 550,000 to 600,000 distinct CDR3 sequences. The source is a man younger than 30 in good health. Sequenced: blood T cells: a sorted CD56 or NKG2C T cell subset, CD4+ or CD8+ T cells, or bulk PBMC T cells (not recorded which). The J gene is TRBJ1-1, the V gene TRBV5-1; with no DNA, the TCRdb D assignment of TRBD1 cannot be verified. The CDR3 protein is CASSLGQGGTTEAFF.